The subject of this entry is one T cell receptor beta chain. This clone was counted at least ten times. There is no known antigen for this receptor. Base-call qualities are not available, and no considerably larger clone is one nucleotide away. No patient had received any treatment before thyroid surgery. Patient clinical samples collected from the early 2010s to the late 2010s were retrospectively analysed using T-cell receptor beta sequencing. This sample is part of a study of metastatic and nonmetastatic thyroid tumors (dated by TCRdb to the early 2020s). For context, the study as a whole: Repertoires were compared across peripheral blood and tumor or nodule tissue samples from malignant and benign thyroid patients. Beyond this particular receptor, the publication reports: In both blood and tumor samples, TCR beta diversity was reported to be significantly higher in malignant tumors than in benign nodules.

The method behind the library was PCR. The sequencer was an Illumina HiSeq 4000. High-throughput sequencing was used to profile the TCR beta-chain CDR3 region of every patient. In the source study's methods: The researchers built a classifier to tell apart papillary thyroid cancer patients with distant metastasis, based on CDR3 differences among clinicopathological groups. The Shannon index was used to measure repertoire diversity, and the Morisita-Horn index was used to measure how similar tumor and blood repertoires were. The public reads were run again by TCRdb, first through fastp at Q25 and then through MiXCR, and only productive beta chains were kept. Here the V and J calls rest on TCRdb's processing, not on the authors' analysis. Counted in this sample were more than 25,000 clones; 7.4% of them appeared once. The top ten clones comprise about 45% of the sample. The CDR3 has 13 amino acids, counting the end cysteine and phenylalanine. Solely the CDR3 DNA is kept, with 39 bases framed from the first base. The germline V gene encodes CDR1 MNHNS and CDR2 SASEGT. V is clipped by 2 bases and J by 1 base, and the sequence between their germline boundaries is 5 bases long.

This clonotype originated in a female donor with papillary thyroid cancer or a benign thyroid nodule (not recorded which). Some clones in this sample may be carry-over from other donors' samples. Recombination linked TRBV6-1 to TRBJ2-5; the D gene assignment is ambiguous. Sequenced sample: blood. Here the CDR3 is given as CASSEWRQETQYF. The DNA reads as follows: TGTGCCAGCAGTGAATGGCGCCAAGAGACCCAGTACTTC.